This entry is about one T cell receptor (beta chain). The data are from a study of blood T cell repertoires in COVID-19. For the study at large: Specimens from acute and convalescent COVID-19 originated in the United States, Italy and Spain. T cells, B-cell-depleted T cells, or PBMCs supplied cDNA or gDNA.

Trimming left V 7 bases short and J 0 bases short, with 8 bases between. Germline lookup yields CDR1 SGHDT and CDR2 YYEEEE. The CDR3 totals 14 residues. How the authors handled the data: Amplification of reference gene primers was used by the study to estimate nucleated cell counts. Libraries were prepared by immunoSEQ multiplex PCR; TCRdb keeps only in-frame clonotypes and omits some of them. V, J and clone size are those of that table, while D and trimming were read from the DNA. This sample carries approximately 76,000 clones, more than 75% of them seen once, and the ten largest clones take more than 7%.

The TCR was taken from a human donor in a cohort sampled during active COVID-19. The chain couples TRBV5-6 to TRBJ1-6; no reliable D call. Sequenced material: peripheral blood. CDR3 sequence (DNA): TGTGCCAGCTATAGCGGCTCCTATAATTCACCCCTCCACTTT. This encodes CASYSGSYNSPLHF.